The clone carrying this T cell receptor (beta chain) appeared a single time. TCRdb keeps only in-frame clones here, not all; method: immunoSEQ multiplex PCR. The repertoire holds 300,000 to 400,000 clones, with around 91% as singletons. The data were obtained in a study of blood T cell repertoires in COVID-19. This CDR3 comprises 17 residues. Germline V gives CDR1 MDHEN, CDR2 SYDVKM. Trimming at V came to 5 bases and at J to 9 bases, leaving 19 bases not matched to a gene. The specimen was PBMCs or T cells enriched from blood (not recorded which). V is TRBV28 and J is TRBJ2-1; 7 bases map to TRBD2. This sequence originates from a man aged 18 to 29 who had recovered from COVID-19. CDR3 residues: CASSPFWEGRHRGEQFF. The CDR3 region has the DNA TGTGCCAGCAGTCCCTTTTGGGAGGGCCGACATAGAGGTGAGCAGTTCTTC.